A single sample gave rise to the 15 T cell receptor beta chains below, sequenced in a study of cytomegalovirus exposure and HLA in healthy donors. A multiplex PCR was run with 60 Vbeta primers and 13 Jbeta primers. Using immunoSEQ multiplex PCR, the repertoire was profiled, and TCRdb retains in-frame clones only, with some absent. The sample gives about 170,000 clones, more than 80% of which show up once; roughly 2% is in the top ten. Sequenced input: PBMCs. These receptors originate from a woman under 30 in good health and CMV-seronegative.

V is TRBV2 and J is TRBJ1-5; 8 bases agree with TRBD1. CDR1 is SNHLY and CDR2 is FYNNEI in the germline V gene. CDR3 length: 14 amino acids. Trimming took 10 bases from V and 6 from J; bases not matched to a gene: 11. As DNA, the CDR3 is TGTGCCACCGGGGATCCAGGGGGCGGTCAGCCCCAGCATTTT. Protein: CATGDPGGGQPQHF.

The chain recombines TRBV10-3 with TRBJ2-7; 7 nucleotides agree with TRBD1. The CDR3 totals 15 residues. Trimming cost V 6 bases and J 2 bases; bases outside gene matches: 10. Germline V CDR1 and CDR2: ENHRY, SYGVKD. The DNA for the CDR3 is TGTGCCATCAGATCGGGGATTGGACAGGCCTACGAGCAGTACTTC. This translates into CAIRSGIGQAYEQYF.

As to this clone: The junction does not match germline at one end; this may be a read error. Other DNA sequences within the sample encode an identical CDR3. This chain joins TRBV2 and TRBJ1-1, with 7 bases lining up with TRBD1. Germline-derived CDR1 and CDR2 are SNHLY and FYNNEI. The CDR3 loop spans 18 amino acids. CDR3 coding DNA: TGTGCCAGCAGTGTCGACCCCCAAAAAGGGGGCAGGAACACTGAAGCCTTCTTT. Translating it yields CASSVDPQKGGRNTEAFF.

J is TRBJ1-1 and V is TRBV19; 9 bases fit TRBD1. This CDR3 has 17 residues. The germline V gene has CDR1 LNHDA and CDR2 SQIVND (reference sequence). V was clipped by 3 bases and J by 4 bases; unmatched bases: 12. CDR3 in amino acids: CASSIGWTGVLSTEAFF. In DNA form, the CDR3 reads TGTGCCAGTAGTATCGGTTGGACAGGGGTACTATCCACTGAAGCTTTCTTT.

The chain has TRBV27 and TRBJ2-1; 8 bases are a match to TRBD2. CDR3 length equals 15 residues. V lost 4 bases, J lost 8 bases, and 10 bases stayed unmatched. Germline-derived CDR1 and CDR2 are MNHEY and SMNVEV (reference sequence). CDR3 amino acids: CASSYSSGSAHEQFF. Here the CDR3 DNA reads TGTGCCAGCAGTTATTCGAGCGGGAGTGCGCATGAGCAGTTCTTC.

The chain combines TRBV19 with TRBJ2-5, with 12 bases fitting TRBD1. There are 16 residues in the CDR3. Germline V lookup: CDR1 LNHDA, CDR2 SQIVND (reference sequence). J was trimmed by 7 bases and V by 5 bases; bases with no gene match: 11. CDR3: CASSPQGTGGMGTQYF. CDR3 bases: TGTGCCAGTAGTCCACAAGGGACAGGGGGCATGGGGACCCAGTACTTC. The complete variable domain, with remaining parts taken from reference TRBV19 and TRBJ2-5, reads DGGITQSPKYLFRKEGQNVTLSCEQNLNHDAMYWYRQDPGQGLRLIYYSQIVNDFQKGDIAEGYSVSREKKESFPLTVTSAQKNPTAFYLCASSPQGTGGMGTQYFGPGTRLLVL.

The table lists this clone with a few counts. The chain couples TRBV4-1 to TRBJ2-7; TRBD2 might be the D (5 bases). The CDR3 totals 15 residues. V lost 6 bases and J lost 0, with 15 bases in between. Germline CDR1 MGHRA, CDR2 YSYEKL. CDR3 amino acids: CASRQLASSSYEQYF. The CDR3 DNA sequence: TGCGCCAGCAGGCAGTTAGCGTCGAGCTCCTACGAGCAGTACTTC.

The chain uses TRBV12-5 and TRBJ1-1; D is perhaps TRBD1 (5 bases). The CDR3 length is 16 residues. Germline V gives CDR1 LGHNT, CDR2 FRNRAP. V lost 2 bases, J lost 0 bases, and 13 bases lay in between. The CDR3 DNA sequence: TGTGCTAGTGGTTTGCCACCGGACACGGTGAACACTGAAGCTTTCTTT. Translating gives CASGLPPDTVNTEAFF.

The gene calls are TRBV6-5 and TRBJ2-1, with 14 bases lining up with TRBD2. Looked up from germline, CDR1 is MNHEY and CDR2 is SVGAGI. V was pared by 6 bases and J by 8 bases, with 6 bases of the junction left unmatched. The CDR3 runs 15 residues. CDR3 nucleotides: TGTGCCAGCAGCTCGGGGACTAGCGGGAGCGATGAGCAGTTCTTC. This gives the protein CASSSGTSGSDEQFF.

J is TRBJ1-5 and V is TRBV10-2; possibly TRBD1 for D (5 bases). Trimming removed 6 bases from V and 0 bases from J, with 12 bases in between. Germline V gene sequence: CDR1 WSHSY, CDR2 SAAADI. The CDR3 totals 15 residues. The CDR3 DNA reads TGCGCCAGCAGCCCGCCGGGGGATAGCAATCAGCCCCAGCATTTT. Protein product: CASSPPGDSNQPQHF.

This rearrangement joins TRBV7-7 to TRBJ2-1, with 9 bases matching TRBD2. Losses at the gene ends were 1 base for V and 7 bases for J; bases not matched to a gene: 5. The germline V gene has CDR1 SSHAT and CDR2 FNYEAQ (reference sequence). The CDR3 totals 15 residues. The CDR3 loop is CASSLVAGAPNEQFF. In DNA, the CDR3 is TGTGCCAGCAGCTTAGTAGCGGGGGCCCCGAATGAGCAGTTCTTC.

This chain uses TRBV9 with TRBJ2-2, with D possibly being TRBD2 (6 bases). The V end was cut by 0 bases, the J end by 6 bases, with 12 bases between. The CDR3 has 15 residues. Looked up from germline, CDR1 is SGDLS and CDR2 is YYNGEE. CDR3: CASSVGRGTAGELFF. For the CDR3, the DNA is TGTGCCAGCAGCGTAGGGAGGGGCACGGCCGGGGAGCTGTTTTTT.

This clone was counted a single time. This CDR3 is CASSGTGGRGYTF. In DNA, the CDR3 is TGTGCCAGCAGCGGCACAGGGGGCCGGGGCTACACCTTC. The chain employs TRBV5-5 and TRBJ1-2; 9 bases are a match to TRBD1. Trimming at V came to 4 bases and at J to 8 bases, leaving 6 bases not matched to a gene. The germline gives CDR1 SGHKS, CDR2 YYEKEE (reference sequence). This CDR3 has 13 amino acids.

The V gene is TRBV6-1, the J gene TRBJ1-5; D not resolved. Per germline, CDR1 MNHNS and CDR2 SASEGT. The CDR3 is 14 residues long. The V and J ends lost 2 bases and 6 bases respectively, with 11 bases between them. CDR3 residues: CASSEYRGPQPQHF. For the CDR3, the DNA is TGTGCCAGCAGTGAATATCGAGGGCCTCAGCCCCAGCATTTT.

This rearrangement joins TRBV5-6 to TRBJ2-3, with a tentative D call TRBD2 (5 bases). This CDR3 comprises 14 residues. The V gene lost 1 base and the J gene lost 6 bases, with 12 bases spanning the gap. Germline V gene data show CDR1 as SGHDT and CDR2 as YYEEEE. The CDR3 nucleotides read TGTGCCAGCAGCTTGTTCGGGGAGTGGGATACGCAGTATTTT. Protein: CASSLFGEWDTQYF.